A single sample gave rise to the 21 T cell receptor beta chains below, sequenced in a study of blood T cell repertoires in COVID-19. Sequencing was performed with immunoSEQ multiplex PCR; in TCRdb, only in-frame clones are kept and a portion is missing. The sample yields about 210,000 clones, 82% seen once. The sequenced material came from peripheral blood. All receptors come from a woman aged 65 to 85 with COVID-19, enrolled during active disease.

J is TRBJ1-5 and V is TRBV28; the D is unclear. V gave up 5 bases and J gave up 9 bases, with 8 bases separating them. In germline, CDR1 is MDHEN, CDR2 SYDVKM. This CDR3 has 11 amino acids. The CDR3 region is CASSPLGPQHF. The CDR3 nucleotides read TGTGCCAGCAGTCCCCTAGGGCCCCAGCATTTT. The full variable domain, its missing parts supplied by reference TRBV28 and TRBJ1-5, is DVKVTQSSRYLVKRTGEKVFLECVQDMDHENMFWYRQDPGLGLRLIYFSYDVKMKEKGDIPEGYSVSREKKERFSLILESASTNQTSMYLCASSPLGPQHFGDGTRLSIL.

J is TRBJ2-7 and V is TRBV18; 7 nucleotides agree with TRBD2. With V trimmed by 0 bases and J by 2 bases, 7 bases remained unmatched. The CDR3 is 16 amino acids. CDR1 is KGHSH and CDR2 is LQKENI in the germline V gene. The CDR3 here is CASSPPGSGPAYEQYF. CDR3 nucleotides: TGTGCCAGCTCACCACCGGGTAGCGGGCCTGCCTACGAGCAGTACTTC.

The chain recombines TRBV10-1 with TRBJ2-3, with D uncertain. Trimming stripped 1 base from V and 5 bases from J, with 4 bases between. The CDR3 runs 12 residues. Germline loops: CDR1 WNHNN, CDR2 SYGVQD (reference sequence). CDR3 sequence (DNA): TGCGCCAGCAGTGAGTGGCAAGATACGCAGTATTTT. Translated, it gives CASSEWQDTQYF.

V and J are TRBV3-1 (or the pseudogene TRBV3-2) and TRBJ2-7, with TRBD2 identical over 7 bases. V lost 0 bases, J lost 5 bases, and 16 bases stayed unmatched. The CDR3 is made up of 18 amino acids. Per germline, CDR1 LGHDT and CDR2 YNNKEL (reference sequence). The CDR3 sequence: CASSQETANCGSTHEQYF. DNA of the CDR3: TGTGCCAGCAGCCAAGAAACCGCGAATTGCGGGAGTACCCACGAGCAGTACTTC.

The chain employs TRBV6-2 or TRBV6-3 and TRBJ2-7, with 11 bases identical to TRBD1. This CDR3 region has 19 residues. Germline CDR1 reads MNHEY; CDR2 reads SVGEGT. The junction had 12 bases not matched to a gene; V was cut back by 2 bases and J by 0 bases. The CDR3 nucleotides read TGTGCCAGCAGTTACACCGGACAGGGGGCGCCGGGGATCTCCTACGAGCAGTACTTC. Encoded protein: CASSYTGQGAPGISYEQYF.

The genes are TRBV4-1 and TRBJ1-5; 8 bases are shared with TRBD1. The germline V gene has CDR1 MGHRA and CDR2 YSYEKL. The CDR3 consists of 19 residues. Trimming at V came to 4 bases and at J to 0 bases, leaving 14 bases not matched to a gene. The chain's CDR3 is CASSLRSGTGPTSNQPQHF. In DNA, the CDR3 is TGCGCCAGCAGCCTGCGCTCCGGGACAGGTCCGACTAGCAATCAGCCCCAGCATTTT.

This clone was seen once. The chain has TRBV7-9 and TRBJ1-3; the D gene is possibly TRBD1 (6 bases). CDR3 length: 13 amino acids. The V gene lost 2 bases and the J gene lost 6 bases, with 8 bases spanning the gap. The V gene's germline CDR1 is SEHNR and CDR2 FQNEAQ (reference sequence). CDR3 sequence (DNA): TGTGCCAGCAGCTTAACAGGGATAAACACCATATATTTT. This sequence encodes CASSLTGINTIYF.

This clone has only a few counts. The CDR3 reads CASNGREWSGELFF. CDR3 in DNA: TGCGCCAGCAATGGGCGGGAGTGGTCTGGGGAGCTGTTTTTT. V usage is TRBV4-1 and J usage is TRBJ2-2; 7 nucleotides match TRBD2. In germline, CDR1 is MGHRA, CDR2 YSYEKL. This CDR3 contains 14 residues. Trimming took 7 bases from V and 8 from J; bases not matched to a gene: 10.

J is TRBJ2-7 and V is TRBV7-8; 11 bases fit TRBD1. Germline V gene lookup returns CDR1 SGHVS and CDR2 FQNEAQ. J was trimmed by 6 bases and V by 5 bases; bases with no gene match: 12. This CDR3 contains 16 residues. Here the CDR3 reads CASSPLGQGAVGEQYF. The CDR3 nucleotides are TGTGCCAGCAGCCCACTCGGACAGGGGGCAGTGGGCGAGCAGTACTTC.

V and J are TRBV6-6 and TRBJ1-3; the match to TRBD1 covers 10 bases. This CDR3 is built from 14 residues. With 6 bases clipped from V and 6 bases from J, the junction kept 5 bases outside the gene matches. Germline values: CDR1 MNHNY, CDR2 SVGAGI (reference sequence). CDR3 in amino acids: CASRATGGENTIYF. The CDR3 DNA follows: TGTGCCAGCAGAGCGACAGGGGGCGAAAACACCATATATTTT.

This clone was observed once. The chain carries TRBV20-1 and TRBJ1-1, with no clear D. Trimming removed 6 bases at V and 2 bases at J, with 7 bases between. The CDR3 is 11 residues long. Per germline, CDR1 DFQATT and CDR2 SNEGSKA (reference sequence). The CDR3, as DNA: TGCAGTGCACGGGTTAACACTGAAGCTTTCTTT. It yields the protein CSARVNTEAFF.

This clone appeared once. The CDR3 loop reads CASSLWASRTGATNEKLFF. The DNA of the CDR3 is TGTGCCAGCAGTTTATGGGCCTCGCGGACAGGGGCAACTAATGAAAAACTGTTTTTT. J is TRBJ1-4 and V is TRBV28, with 9 bases that match TRBD1. The CDR3 runs to 19 residues. CDR1 is MDHEN, CDR2 SYDVKM, per germline. The V segment lost 0 bases and the J segment 0 bases; nucleotides outside the gene matches: 8.

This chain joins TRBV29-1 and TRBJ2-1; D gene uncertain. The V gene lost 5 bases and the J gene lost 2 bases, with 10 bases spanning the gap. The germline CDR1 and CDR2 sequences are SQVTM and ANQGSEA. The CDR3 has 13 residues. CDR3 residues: CSVMAVTYNEQFF. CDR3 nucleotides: TGCAGCGTTATGGCAGTTACCTACAATGAGCAGTTCTTC.

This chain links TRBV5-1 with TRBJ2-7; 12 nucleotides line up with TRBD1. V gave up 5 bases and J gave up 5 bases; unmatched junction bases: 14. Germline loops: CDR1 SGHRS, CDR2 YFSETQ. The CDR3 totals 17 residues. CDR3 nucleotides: TGCGCCAGCAGACCCGGGACAGGGGGCCTAGGAGGCAACGAGCAGTACTTC. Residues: CASRPGTGGLGGNEQYF.

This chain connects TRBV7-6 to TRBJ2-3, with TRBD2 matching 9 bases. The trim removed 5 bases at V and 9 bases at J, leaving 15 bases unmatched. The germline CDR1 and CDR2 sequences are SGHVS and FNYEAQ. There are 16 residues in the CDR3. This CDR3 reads CASSPKRREGLGTQYF. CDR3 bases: TGTGCCAGCAGCCCAAAGCGGCGGGAGGGCCTGGGGACGCAGTATTTT.

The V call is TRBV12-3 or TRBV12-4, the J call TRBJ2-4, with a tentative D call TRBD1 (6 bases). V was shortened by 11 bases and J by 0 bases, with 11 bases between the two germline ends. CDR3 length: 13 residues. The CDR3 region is CAAGVLAKNIQYF. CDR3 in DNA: TGTGCCGCAGGGGTTTTAGCCAAAAACATTCAGTACTTC.

The CDR3: CASSFDSYSPLHF. The CDR3 DNA sequence: TGTGCCAGCAGCTTTGACAGTTATTCACCCCTCCACTTT. The chain uses TRBV14 and TRBJ1-6, with D perhaps TRBD1 (5 bases). Germline values: CDR1 SGHDN, CDR2 FVKESK. The CDR3 extends over 13 amino acids. Trimming left V 5 bases short and J 8 bases short, with 10 bases between.

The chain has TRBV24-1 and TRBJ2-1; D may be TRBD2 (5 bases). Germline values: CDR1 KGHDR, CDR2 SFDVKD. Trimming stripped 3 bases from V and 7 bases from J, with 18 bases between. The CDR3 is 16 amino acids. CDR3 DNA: TGTGCCACCAGTGATCCCGCTCGGGGAAGGCAGAATGAGCAGTTCTTC. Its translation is CATSDPARGRQNEQFF.

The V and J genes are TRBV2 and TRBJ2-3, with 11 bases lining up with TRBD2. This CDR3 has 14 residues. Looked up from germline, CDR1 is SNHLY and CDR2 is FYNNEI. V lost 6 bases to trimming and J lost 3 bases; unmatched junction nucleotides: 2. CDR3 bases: TGTGCCAGCAGCCTAGCGGGAGGAACAGATACGCAGTATTTT. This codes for CASSLAGGTDTQYF.

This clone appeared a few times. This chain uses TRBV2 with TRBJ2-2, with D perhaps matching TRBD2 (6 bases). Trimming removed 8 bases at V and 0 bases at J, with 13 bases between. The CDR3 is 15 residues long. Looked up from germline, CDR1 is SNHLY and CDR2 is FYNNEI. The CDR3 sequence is CASGRLFSNTGELFF. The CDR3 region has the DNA TGTGCCAGCGGGAGGCTTTTTTCGAACACCGGGGAGCTGTTTTTT.

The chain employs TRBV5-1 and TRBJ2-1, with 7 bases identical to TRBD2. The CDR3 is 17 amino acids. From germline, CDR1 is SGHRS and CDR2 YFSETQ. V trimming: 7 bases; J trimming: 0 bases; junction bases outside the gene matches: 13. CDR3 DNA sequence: TGCGCCAGCGGCACGATGGGCGGGAGAAACTCCTACAATGAGCAGTTCTTC. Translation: CASGTMGGRNSYNEQFF.